The 7 T cell receptor beta chains below all came from one sample that was sequenced in a study of shared T cell receptors in the human thymus. Generated by immunoSEQ multiplex PCR, the TCRdb table keeps only in-frame clones and is missing some. There are some 700,000 clones in the sample; over 75% occur only once, and roughly 0.01% lies in the top ten. The data also belong to a second study, concerning human thymus T cells.

The sample taken for sequencing was thymocytes. These receptors were taken from a girl less than two years old with a congenital heart defect.

The chain carries TRBV4-1 and TRBJ1-2, with TRBD1 matching 7 bases. Germline V gene sequence: CDR1 MGHRA, CDR2 YSYEKL. This CDR3 has 17 amino acids. The junction had 12 bases not matched to a gene; V was cut back by 0 bases and J by 5 bases. The CDR3: CASSQEKLGGQIYGYTF. The CDR3 DNA is TGCGCCAGCAGCCAAGAGAAGTTGGGGGGACAGATATATGGCTACACCTTC.

CDR3 sequence (DNA): TGTGCCAGCAGCTGGGACAGGGCTGGCGAGCAGTACTTC. Protein sequence: CASSWDRAGEQYF. The chain uses TRBV6-5 and TRBJ2-5, with 9 bases fitting TRBD1. The J call may be incorrect, as the DNA end agrees better with TRBJ2-7. The CDR3 is made up of 13 amino acids. Germline lookup yields CDR1 MNHEY and CDR2 SVGAGI.

The chain combines TRBV7-6 with TRBJ2-1; a possible D gene is TRBD2 (5 bases). The V and J ends lost 2 bases and 9 bases respectively, with 8 bases between them. Germline V CDR1 and CDR2: SGHVS, FNYEAQ. The CDR3 is made up of 12 amino acids. The CDR3 is CASSLRGGEQFF. CDR3 nucleotides: TGTGCCAGCAGCTTACGGGGTGGTGAGCAGTTCTTC. The full variable domain, rest sourced from reference TRBV7-6 and TRBJ2-1, is GAGVSQSPRYKVTKRGQDVALRCDPISGHVSLYWYRQALGQGPEFLTYFNYEAQQDKSGLPNDRFSAERPEGSISTLTIQRTEQRDSAMYRCASSLRGGEQFFGPGTRLTVL.

The CDR3 reads CAISDWGLARETQYF. The CDR3 bases are TGTGCCATCAGTGATTGGGGACTAGCTCGGGAGACCCAGTACTTC. The V and J genes are TRBV10-3 and TRBJ2-5, with 9 positions matching TRBD2. Germline values: CDR1 ENHRY, CDR2 SYGVKD. The CDR3 is 15 residues long. J gave up 5 bases and V 3 bases, and 7 bases lay outside the gene matches.

This clone was counted between two and nine times. Additional DNA sequences in this sample encode the identical CDR3. The CDR3 DNA sequence: TGTGCCAGCAGCCCTCGCCGAGGCAGCCTTAATTCACCCCTCCACTTT. Its translation: CASSPRRGSLNSPLHF. The rearrangement uses TRBV14 and TRBJ1-6, with unresolved D. The CDR3 loop spans 16 amino acids. Between the trimmed V and J ends, which lost 4 bases and 6 bases, there was a span of 16 bases. Looked up from germline, CDR1 is SGHDN and CDR2 is FVKESK.

V is TRBV11-2 and J is TRBJ1-2; TRBD1 matches 10 bases. CDR1 is SGHAT, CDR2 FQNNGV, per germline. After removal of 5 bases from V and 6 bases from J, the junction contained 9 bases not matched to a gene. This CDR3 is 15 amino acids long. The CDR3 loop reads CASSPRGQGLNGYTF. Here the CDR3 DNA reads TGTGCCAGCAGCCCAAGGGGACAGGGGTTGAATGGCTACACCTTC.

This chain connects TRBV2 to TRBJ1-2; 9 nucleotides line up with TRBD1. Germline V gene lookup returns CDR1 SNHLY and CDR2 FYNNEI. J was trimmed by 7 bases and V by 6 bases; bases with no gene match: 9. This CDR3 comprises 14 residues. The DNA of the CDR3 is TGTGCCAGCAGATCGACAGGGGGGTGGGGTGGCTACACCTTC. It yields the protein CASRSTGGWGGYTF.